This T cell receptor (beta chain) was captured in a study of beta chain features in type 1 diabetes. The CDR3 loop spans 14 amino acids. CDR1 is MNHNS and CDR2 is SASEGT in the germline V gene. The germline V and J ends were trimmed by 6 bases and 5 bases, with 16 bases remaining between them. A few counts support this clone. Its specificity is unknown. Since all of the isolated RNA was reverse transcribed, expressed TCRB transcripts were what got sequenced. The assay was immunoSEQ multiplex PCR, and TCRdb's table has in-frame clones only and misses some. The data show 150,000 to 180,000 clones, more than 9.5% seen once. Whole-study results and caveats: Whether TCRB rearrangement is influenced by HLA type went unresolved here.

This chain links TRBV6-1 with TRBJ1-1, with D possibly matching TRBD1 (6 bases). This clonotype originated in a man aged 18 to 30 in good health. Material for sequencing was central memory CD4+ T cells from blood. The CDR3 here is CASSGKRGQTEAFF. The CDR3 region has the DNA TGTGCCAGCAGCGGAAAAAGAGGACAGACTGAAGCTTTCTTT.